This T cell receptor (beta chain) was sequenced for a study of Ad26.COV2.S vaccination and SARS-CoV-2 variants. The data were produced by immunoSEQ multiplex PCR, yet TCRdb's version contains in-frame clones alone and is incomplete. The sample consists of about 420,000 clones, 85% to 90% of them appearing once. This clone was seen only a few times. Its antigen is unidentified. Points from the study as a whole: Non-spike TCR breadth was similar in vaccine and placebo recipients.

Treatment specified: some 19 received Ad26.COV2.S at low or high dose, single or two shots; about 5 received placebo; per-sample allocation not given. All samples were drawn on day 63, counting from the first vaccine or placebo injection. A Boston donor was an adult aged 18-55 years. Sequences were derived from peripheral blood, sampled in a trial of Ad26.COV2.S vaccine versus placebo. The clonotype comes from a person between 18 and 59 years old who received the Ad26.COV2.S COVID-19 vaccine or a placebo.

CDR3 sequence reads: CASSHYRGEAYEQYF. In nucleotides, the CDR3 is TGTGCCAGCAGCCATTACAGGGGCGAAGCCTACGAGCAGTACTTC. The chain combines TRBV4-2 with TRBJ2-7, with 7 bases aligning to TRBD1. This CDR3 is 15 amino acids long. The germline V gene encodes CDR1 LGHNA and CDR2 YNFKEQ. V lost 3 bases and J lost 2; bases outside the gene matches: 7.